The 30 T cell receptor beta chains presented below share a single source sample, sequenced in a study of T cell repertoires in cytomegalovirus infection. TCRdb analysed the reads with MiXCR anew, one entry per CDR3 protein. This sample has approximately 71,000 distinct CDR3 sequences; just under 4% occur once, and the top ten carry roughly 22%. Input material: PBMCs. These receptors all stem from a human donor in good health (CMV status not recorded). Some clones in this sample may be carry-over from other donors' samples.

This clonotype was counted at least ten times. Written as DNA, the CDR3 is TGTGCCAGCAGCTCCCTTGGGGGACAGGGGGCAGCTGGCTACACCTTC. It encodes CASSSLGGQGAAGYTF. The V gene is TRBV7-2, the J gene TRBJ1-2; TRBD1 agrees at 12 bases. Germline trimming cut 4 bases from V and 7 bases from J; bases unmatched to any gene: 10. Germline CDR1 reads SGHTA; CDR2 reads FQGNSA. CDR3 length equals 16 residues.

This clonotype was observed many times. The rearrangement uses TRBV6-6 and TRBJ1-6; 7 bases are shared with TRBD1. From germline, CDR1 is MNHNY and CDR2 SVGAGI (reference sequence). The CDR3 length is 13 residues. V lost 5 bases, J lost 7 bases, and 2 bases stayed unmatched. The DNA for the CDR3 is TGTGCCAGCAGTCGACAGGGCAATTCACCCCTCCACTTT. Translated: CASSRQGNSPLHF.

This clonotype was recorded many times. The rearrangement links TRBV7-9 to TRBJ1-1; 7 bases are shared with TRBD1. Trimming cost V 5 bases and J 4 bases; bases outside gene matches: 7. The CDR3 extends over 14 amino acids. Germline V CDR1 and CDR2: SEHNR, FQNEAQ (reference sequence). CDR3 DNA sequence: TGTGCCAGCAGCGCCAGACAGGGCGGCACTGAAGCTTTCTTT. This encodes CASSARQGGTEAFF.

There are many counts of this clonotype. The rearrangement uses TRBV7-2 and TRBJ1-5; 10 nucleotides agree with TRBD1. Germline values: CDR1 SGHTA, CDR2 FQGNSA. Unmatched junction bases numbered 7, after V lost 1 base and J lost 7 bases. CDR3 length equals 16 residues. Written as DNA, the CDR3 is TGTGCCAGCAGCTTAGTAGGGACAGGGGTGCTCCAGCCCCAGCATTTT. Its protein product is CASSLVGTGVLQPQHF.

This clonotype has at least ten counts. The rearrangement uses TRBV5-1 and TRBJ2-5; D ambiguous. The germline gives CDR1 SGHRS, CDR2 YFSETQ. V gave up 0 bases and J gave up 1 base, with 4 bases separating them. This CDR3 contains 13 residues. CDR3 DNA sequence: TGCGCCAGCAGCTTGGCCAGCCAAGAGACCCAGTACTTC. This gives the protein CASSLASQETQYF.

The rearrangement links TRBV20-1 to TRBJ1-1, with no clear D. The CDR3 contains 13 residues. V was pared by 7 bases and J by 1 base, with 13 bases between. Germline V CDR1 and CDR2: DFQATT, SNEGSKA (reference sequence). The CDR3 spells CSVKSFANTEAFF. For the CDR3, the DNA is TGCAGTGTTAAATCCTTCGCGAACACTGAAGCTTTCTTT.

In this sample, this clonotype turned up many times. The chain links TRBV19 to TRBJ2-6, with a possible D match to TRBD1 (6 bases). With 6 bases removed from V and 0 bases from J, the gap between germline ends came to 15 bases. Per the germline V gene, CDR1 is LNHDA and CDR2 is SQIVND (reference sequence). The CDR3 consists of 17 residues. This chain's CDR3 is CASSNRATISGANVLTF. The DNA of the CDR3 is TGTGCCAGTAGCAACAGGGCAACAATCTCTGGGGCCAACGTCCTGACTTTC.

This clonotype appeared many times. The rearrangement joins TRBV7-2 to TRBJ1-1; D is ambiguous. The CDR3 consists of 15 residues. The germline V and J ends were trimmed by 5 bases and 1 base, with 14 bases remaining between them. CDR1 and CDR2 from the germline V gene are SGHTA and FQGNSA. The CDR3 protein is CASSPWTGRNTEAFF. CDR3 nucleotides: TGTGCCAGCAGCCCCTGGACCGGACGGAACACTGAAGCTTTCTTT.

This clonotype was found many times. The genes are TRBV4-3 and TRBJ2-7; D gene ambiguous. The CDR3 totals 14 residues. Deletions cut 0 bases from V and 5 bases from J, with 11 bases between. Per the germline V gene, CDR1 is LGHNA and CDR2 is YSLEER. CDR3 sequence: CASSQESSDHEQYF. CDR3 nucleotide sequence: TGCGCCAGCAGCCAAGAGTCCAGCGACCACGAGCAGTACTTC.

The table lists this clonotype with many counts. V and J are TRBV2 and TRBJ2-2, with unresolved D. Per the germline V gene, CDR1 is SNHLY and CDR2 is FYNNEI. The ends were cut back, 2 bases at V and 2 bases at J, with 9 bases in the middle. This CDR3 is built from 15 residues. The CDR3 nucleotides are TGTGCCAGCAGTGAACGTCCCCTAAACACCGGGGAGCTGTTTTTT. Translation gives CASSERPLNTGELFF.

This clonotype came up many times. The CDR3 protein is CASSHGLAGAIEQFF. CDR3 coding DNA: TGCGCCAGCAGCCACGGACTAGCGGGAGCAATTGAGCAGTTCTTC. The rearrangement links TRBV4-1 to TRBJ2-1, with 13 bases fitting TRBD2. CDR1 and CDR2 from the germline V gene are MGHRA and YSYEKL. The V segment lost 3 bases and the J segment 9 bases; nucleotides outside the gene matches: 5. There are 15 residues in the CDR3.

The table lists this clonotype with many counts. This chain uses TRBV28 with TRBJ2-7; 7 nucleotides align to TRBD1. V shed 6 bases and J 3 bases; nucleotides not matched to a gene: 8. Germline CDR1 and CDR2: MDHEN and SYDVKM. The CDR3 extends over 14 amino acids. In DNA, the CDR3 is TGTGCCAGCAGCCCGACAGGGAGTGTCTACGAGCAGTACTTC. Encoded protein: CASSPTGSVYEQYF.

This clonotype was observed many times. This rearrangement joins TRBV11-3 to TRBJ2-1; D possibly corresponds to TRBD1 (5 bases). CDR3 length equals 14 residues. V dropped 7 bases and J dropped 12 bases, with 22 bases sitting between them. Germline CDR1 reads SGHNT; CDR2 reads YENEEA. The CDR3 coding sequence is TGTGCCAGCAACCCTTCTCAAGGGGCCACATGGCAGTTCTTC. Protein: CASNPSQGATWQFF.

This clonotype has at least ten counts. The chain employs TRBV5-1 and TRBJ1-4; no clear D. V was shortened by 0 bases and J by 3 bases, with 9 bases between the two germline ends. Germline V CDR1 and CDR2: SGHRS, YFSETQ. This CDR3 is built from 15 residues. CDR3 sequence: CASSLVPPPNEKLFF. The CDR3 nucleotides are TGCGCCAGCAGCTTGGTCCCCCCCCCTAATGAAAAACTGTTTTTT.

This chain connects TRBV12-3 or TRBV12-4 to TRBJ1-1, with D possibly TRBD1 on 5 matching bases. V was cut by 2 bases and J by 0 bases, with 7 bases left in between. The CDR3 length is 14 residues. This CDR3 is CASSLRGLNTEAFF. The CDR3 region has the DNA TGTGCCAGCAGTTTAAGGGGATTGAACACTGAAGCTTTCTTT.

At least ten counts were recorded for this clonotype. The chain couples TRBV7-2 to TRBJ2-2; D not resolved. Germline CDR1 reads SGHTA; CDR2 reads FQGNSA. This CDR3 spans 14 amino acids. The V and J ends lost 1 base and 6 bases respectively, with 9 bases between them. The chain's CDR3 is CASSLVVRAGELFF. CDR3 nucleotide sequence: TGTGCCAGCAGCTTAGTAGTTCGTGCCGGGGAGCTGTTTTTT.

Details on this clonotype: Since the CDR3 does not end with the conserved phenylalanine or tryptophan, this likely comes from a read error. V usage is TRBV12-3 or TRBV12-4 and J usage is TRBJ2-1; 10 bases are shared with TRBD2. Germline trimming cut 5 bases from V and 7 bases from J; bases unmatched to any gene: 8. The CDR3 runs to 15 residues. The CDR3 DNA is TGTGCCAGCAGTACGGGGACTAGCGAAGGGAATGAGCAGTTCTCC. Its protein is CASSTGTSEGNEQFS.

The table lists this clonotype with a few counts. DNA for the CDR3: TGTGCCAGCAGCGCATACTCTGAAGCTTTCTTT. Its translation is CASSAYSEAFF. J is TRBJ1-1 and V is TRBV2; no reliable D call. Germline V gene sequence: CDR1 SNHLY, CDR2 FYNNEI. Trimming pared 6 bases from V and 6 bases from J, leaving 8 bases between. The CDR3 has 11 residues.

This clonotype was counted at least ten times. The rearrangement uses TRBV7-9 and TRBJ2-3; no clear D gene. This CDR3 has 17 amino acids. V shed 5 bases and J shed 0 bases, with 18 bases lying between them. Germline lookup yields CDR1 SEHNR and CDR2 FQNEAQ (reference sequence). In nucleotides, the CDR3 is TGTGCCAGCAGCCCGACCCTCCTAGTGGGGAGCACAGATACGCAGTATTTT. It specifies CASSPTLLVGSTDTQYF.

The sample holds many counts of this clonotype. The chain couples TRBV7-8 to TRBJ2-3; D not resolved. This CDR3 comprises 12 residues. V lost 4 bases and J 10 bases, leaving 12 bases between the germline ends. Germline V gives CDR1 SGHVS, CDR2 FQNEAQ. In nucleotides, the CDR3 is TGTGCCAGCAGCTCAAACGGCTTGCCGCAGTATTTT. Protein: CASSSNGLPQYF. Drawing the rest from reference TRBV7-8 and TRBJ2-3, the complete variable domain is GAGVSQSPRYKVAKRGQDVALRCDPISGHVSLFWYQQALGQGPEFLTYFQNEAQLDKSGLPSDRFFAERPEGSVSTLKIQRTQQEDSAVYLCASSSNGLPQYFGPGTRLTVL.

This clonotype occurred many times. This chain uses TRBV7-2 with TRBJ2-7, with 13 positions matching TRBD2. V dropped 5 bases and J dropped 7; count of bases not matched to a gene: 8. The CDR3 contains 15 residues. CDR1 and CDR2 (germline): SGHTA, FQGNSA. The CDR3 loop is CASSKGLAGVGEQYF. The DNA for the CDR3 is TGTGCCAGCAGCAAAGGACTAGCGGGAGTGGGGGAGCAGTACTTC.

This clonotype occurred many times. The chain is built from TRBV7-4 and TRBJ1-5; tentative D call: TRBD1 (5 bases). CDR1 and CDR2 (germline): SGHVT, SQSDAQ. The CDR3 runs to 14 residues. V dropped 2 bases and J dropped 11 bases, with 16 bases sitting between them. The CDR3 DNA reads as TGTGCCAGCAGCTTAAACAGGCCACTTGGGGCCCAGCATTTT. Its protein product is CASSLNRPLGAQHF.

This clonotype was detected ten times or more. J is TRBJ2-7 and V is TRBV20-1, with 11 positions matching TRBD2. The CDR3 extends over 17 amino acids. The germline V gene encodes CDR1 DFQATT and CDR2 SNEGSKA (reference sequence). The V segment lost 0 bases and the J segment 3 bases; nucleotides outside the gene matches: 10. CDR3 nucleotides: TGCAGTGCTAGAGATGGCGTACTAGCGGGGGTAAACTACGAGCAGTACTTC. As protein: CSARDGVLAGVNYEQYF.

This clonotype was recorded at least ten times. The genes are TRBV7-2 and TRBJ1-5; weak D call: TRBD1 (6 bases). The CDR3 totals 15 residues. The germline V and J ends were trimmed by 2 bases and 7 bases, with 15 bases remaining between them. Germline V gene data show CDR1 as SGHTA and CDR2 as FQGNSA. The CDR3 sequence is CASSLSRQEAQPQHF. CDR3 sequence (DNA): TGTGCCAGCAGCTTATCTCGACAGGAGGCGCAGCCCCAGCATTTT.

This clonotype was detected many times. The chain employs TRBV7-2 and TRBJ1-5; TRBD1 might be the D (6 bases). The CDR3 has 15 amino acids. Germline V lookup: CDR1 SGHTA, CDR2 FQGNSA. V lost 2 bases, J lost 4 bases, and 12 bases lay in between. The CDR3 here is CASSLITGLNQPQHF. As DNA, the CDR3 is TGTGCCAGCAGCTTAATAACAGGGTTGAATCAGCCCCAGCATTTT. Complete variable domain (other parts from reference TRBV7-2 and TRBJ1-5): GAGVSQSPSNKVTEKGKDVELRCDPISGHTALYWYRQSLGQGLEFLIYFQGNSAPDKSGLPSDRFSAERTGGSVSTLTIQRTQQEDSAVYLCASSLITGLNQPQHFGDGTRLSIL.

This clonotype was counted at least ten times. This chain connects TRBV7-2 to TRBJ2-4; tentative D call: TRBD1 (6 bases). This CDR3 contains 15 residues. The V gene's germline CDR1 is SGHTA and CDR2 FQGNSA. Trimming shortened V by 1 base and J by 11 bases, and 18 bases separated the two germline ends. The CDR3 DNA follows: TGTGCCAGCAGCTTAGATGGGTCGACAGGCCTAGTTCAGTACTTC. It translates to CASSLDGSTGLVQYF.

This clonotype was counted many times. The chain couples TRBV6-2 or TRBV6-3 to TRBJ1-5; D may be TRBD1 (5 bases). The CDR3 runs to 14 residues. Trimming stripped 0 bases from V and 4 bases from J, with 7 bases between. Germline-derived CDR1 and CDR2 are MNHEY and SVGEGT. CDR3 sequence: CASSYSEGNQPQHF. As DNA, the CDR3 is TGTGCCAGCAGTTACTCGGAGGGGAATCAGCCCCAGCATTTT.

This clonotype occurred many times. The chain recombines TRBV4-3 with TRBJ2-7; TRBD2 matches at 11 bases. This CDR3 comprises 15 residues. With V trimmed by 1 base and J by 2 bases, 1 base remained unmatched. Germline CDR1 is LGHNA and CDR2 is YSLEER. The CDR3 sequence is CASSQGLAGTYEQYF. The CDR3, as DNA: TGCGCCAGCAGCCAAGGACTAGCGGGAACCTACGAGCAGTACTTC.

At least ten counts were recorded for this clonotype. The chain combines TRBV12-3 or TRBV12-4 with TRBJ1-3; D is ambiguous. The V end lost 7 bases, the J end lost 1 base, and 14 bases lay between the germline ends. The CDR3 is made up of 15 amino acids. For the CDR3, the DNA is TGTGCCAGCATCCGCGGGCTTCAATCTGGAAACACCATATATTTT. This encodes CASIRGLQSGNTIYF.

The chain links TRBV12-3 or TRBV12-4 to TRBJ1-5; 8 nucleotides align to TRBD1. The CDR3 covers 14 residues. Trimming cost V 4 bases and J 4 bases; bases outside gene matches: 3. In DNA form, the CDR3 reads TGTGCCAGCAGTTCGGGACAGGTGAATCAGCCCCAGCATTTT. The encoded protein is CASSSGQVNQPQHF.